A single sample is the source of the 32 T cell receptor beta chains below, sequenced in a study of blood T cell repertoires in COVID-19. Method: immunoSEQ multiplex PCR; TCRdb's copy keeps in-frame clones and lacks some. The sample shows more than 120,000 clones, 85% of them seen only once. The specimen was peripheral blood. Every receptor here comes from a human donor with acute or convalescent COVID-19. The donor label of this sample is uncertain.

The rearrangement joins TRBV7-9 to TRBJ2-3; a possible D gene is TRBD2 (5 bases). Germline CDR1 reads SEHNR; CDR2 reads FQNEAQ (reference sequence). The V and J ends lost 5 bases and 1 base respectively, with 16 bases between them. The CDR3 loop spans 16 amino acids. This chain's CDR3 is CASSEVRLRRTDTQYF. The DNA for the CDR3 is TGTGCCAGCAGCGAGGTGAGACTACGCCGCACAGATACGCAGTATTTT.

V is TRBV3-1 (or the pseudogene TRBV3-2) and J is TRBJ1-6; weak D call: TRBD1 (5 bases). V lost 5 bases and J 0 bases, leaving 14 bases between the germline ends. This CDR3 has 17 amino acids. Germline CDR1 LGHDT, CDR2 YNNKEL (reference sequence). The CDR3 bases are TGTGCCAGCAGCACTGGACAAACGGGCTCCTATAATTCACCCCTCCACTTT. Its translation: CASSTGQTGSYNSPLHF.

The chain has TRBV15 and TRBJ1-4; 7 nucleotides align to TRBD1. Germline CDR1 LNHNV, CDR2 YYDKDF (reference sequence). With 0 bases clipped from V and 8 bases from J, the junction kept 6 bases outside the gene matches. This CDR3 comprises 15 residues. The CDR3 region is CATSREQGIGEKLFF. The CDR3 DNA reads as TGTGCCACCAGCAGAGAACAGGGGATAGGAGAAAAACTGTTTTTT.

The gene calls are TRBV9 and TRBJ1-6; 9 nucleotides align to TRBD1. The germline gives CDR1 SGDLS, CDR2 YYNGEE. The CDR3 runs to 16 residues. Trimming took 3 bases from V and 9 from J; bases not matched to a gene: 10. The CDR3 protein is CASSENPGQGVSPLHF. CDR3 DNA sequence: TGTGCCAGCAGCGAGAATCCGGGACAGGGAGTTTCACCCCTCCACTTT.

The rearrangement joins TRBV4-3 to TRBJ2-2; 11 bases agree with TRBD2. V was pared by 0 bases and J by 7 bases, with 10 bases of the junction left unmatched. Germline CDR1 is LGHNA and CDR2 is YSLEER. The CDR3 contains 18 residues. The CDR3 coding sequence is TGCGCCAGCAGCCAAGATAGGGCTAGCGGGGGGAACGGCGGGGAGCTGTTTTTT. This encodes CASSQDRASGGNGGELFF.

The rearrangement uses TRBV5-6 and TRBJ1-1; TRBD1 matches 11 bases. V gave up 4 bases and J gave up 5 bases; unmatched junction bases: 4. Germline lookup yields CDR1 SGHDT and CDR2 YYEEEE. The CDR3 loop spans 14 amino acids. CDR3 residues: CASSPDRGLTEAFF. The DNA of the CDR3 is TGTGCCAGCAGCCCGGACAGGGGGCTGACTGAAGCTTTCTTT.

The V and J genes are TRBV6-2 or TRBV6-3 and TRBJ1-5, with TRBD1 matching over 8 bases. After removal of 6 bases from V and 0 bases from J, the junction contained 4 bases not matched to a gene. The germline V gene encodes CDR1 MNHEY and CDR2 SVGEGT. This CDR3 is 15 amino acids long. DNA for the CDR3: TGTGCCAGCAGCCGACAGGGGATTAGCAATCAGCCCCAGCATTTT. Translating it yields CASSRQGISNQPQHF.

The gene calls are TRBV19 and TRBJ1-5; perhaps TRBD1 as D (5 bases). V was clipped by 3 bases and J by 6 bases, with 12 bases between them. The CDR3 runs to 14 residues. Germline-derived CDR1 and CDR2 are LNHDA and SQIVND (reference sequence). The CDR3 DNA reads as TGTGCCAGTAGTATCCTGGGGGGTAGTCAGCCCCAGCATTTT. Translation gives CASSILGGSQPQHF.

The chain employs TRBV9 and TRBJ2-3, with D possibly TRBD2 on 5 matching bases. Germline V lookup: CDR1 SGDLS, CDR2 YYNGEE. CDR3 length equals 15 residues. With 5 bases removed from V and 0 bases from J, the gap between germline ends came to 13 bases. The CDR3 loop reads CASSLRAGSTDTQYF. CDR3 bases: TGTGCCAGCAGTTTGAGGGCAGGAAGCACAGATACGCAGTATTTT.

The rearrangement links TRBV4-1 to TRBJ2-5; 8 bases match TRBD2. Trimming took 4 bases from V and 5 from J; bases not matched to a gene: 6. Germline CDR1 reads MGHRA; CDR2 reads YSYEKL. The CDR3 is made up of 14 amino acids. The CDR3 DNA reads TGCGCCAGCAGCCCCGGGACTAGGGATGAGACCCAGTACTTC. Protein sequence: CASSPGTRDETQYF.

The genes are TRBV30 and TRBJ1-1; TRBD1 aligns across 12 bases. The CDR3 covers 13 residues. Germline CDR1 reads GTSNPN; CDR2 reads SVGIG (reference sequence). V dropped 7 bases and J dropped 6; count of bases not matched to a gene: 6. The CDR3 region is CALAGTGGSEAFF. The CDR3 DNA sequence: TGTGCCTTAGCCGGGACAGGGGGCTCTGAAGCTTTCTTT.

In regard to this clone: The final CDR3 position lacks the conserved phenylalanine or tryptophan, pointing to a likely read error. No DNA is shown, since the ends of the CDR3 on it are uncertain; the CDR3 is the one TCRdb lists. The chain is built from TRBV6-9 and TRBJ2-7; TRBD2, as called in the table, went unchecked against the DNA. Germline lookup yields CDR1 MNHGY and CDR2 SVAAGI. From its first to its last residue, the CDR3 has 15 amino acids. Here the CDR3 reads CASTKRGRTLDTPEA.

CDR3 DNA sequence: TGTGCCAGCAGCTTCGGGCGGGGAGCCACAGATACGCAGTATTTT. Translation: CASSFGRGATDTQYF. The chain joins TRBV5-6 to TRBJ2-3, with D maybe TRBD2 (6 bases). Per germline, CDR1 SGHDT and CDR2 YYEEEE. V lost 2 bases to trimming and J lost 2 bases, with 12 bases between them. The CDR3 extends over 15 amino acids. The variable domain in full, with the rest retrieved from reference TRBV5-6 and TRBJ2-3, is DAGVTQSPTHLIKTRGQQVTLRCSPKSGHDTVSWYQQALGQGPQFIFQYYEEEERQRGNFPDRFSGHQFPNYSSELNVNALLLGDSALYLCASSFGRGATDTQYFGPGTRLTVL.

This sequence joins TRBV7-3 and TRBJ1-1; D gene ambiguous. Deletions cut 2 bases from V and 0 bases from J, with 4 bases between. The CDR3 is made up of 13 amino acids. Germline V gene sequence: CDR1 SGHTA, CDR2 FQGTGA. DNA for the CDR3: TGTGCCAGCAGCTTACAGATGAACACTGAAGCTTTCTTT. The encoded protein is CASSLQMNTEAFF.

The gene calls are TRBV5-1 and TRBJ1-4, with 8 positions matching TRBD1. CDR3 length equals 14 residues. After removal of 3 bases from V and 7 bases from J, the junction contained 5 bases not matched to a gene. Germline V CDR1 and CDR2: SGHRS, YFSETQ. The CDR3 nucleotides read TGCGCCAGCAGCTCTGGGACAGGAGGTGAAAAACTGTTTTTT. Amino acids: CASSSGTGGEKLFF.

V is TRBV6-6 and J is TRBJ2-5; 9 bases match TRBD1. The CDR3 runs 13 residues. Germline lookup yields CDR1 MNHNY and CDR2 SVGAGI (reference sequence). The trim removed 5 bases at V and 5 bases at J, leaving 3 bases unmatched. CDR3 sequence reads: CASSNRGRETQYF. In nucleotides, the CDR3 is TGTGCCAGCAGTAACAGGGGGCGGGAGACCCAGTACTTC.

The CDR3 nucleotides read TGTGCCAGCAGACAAAATGCAGATACGCAGTATTTT. It is translated as CASRQNADTQYF. V and J are TRBV7-9 and TRBJ2-3; D call uncertain. Trimming took 6 bases from V and 4 from J, leaving 8 bases between them. The CDR3 totals 12 residues. CDR1 is SEHNR, CDR2 FQNEAQ, per germline (reference sequence).

This clone was counted a single time. The rearrangement uses TRBV27 and TRBJ1-2, with 7 bases aligning to TRBD1. Germline loops: CDR1 MNHEY, CDR2 SMNVEV (reference sequence). The CDR3 contains 15 residues. V lost 5 bases to trimming and J lost 8 bases; unmatched junction nucleotides: 14. The CDR3 loop is CASSDRPGGLRGYTF. The CDR3, as DNA: TGTGCCAGCAGTGATCGACCAGGGGGATTGAGAGGCTACACCTTC.

This clone turned up a few times. The V and J genes are TRBV6-5 and TRBJ1-5, with 9 bases identical to TRBD1. The J segment lost 3 bases and the V segment lost 6 bases, leaving 6 bases of the junction unmatched. The CDR3 length is 15 residues. The germline V gene has CDR1 MNHEY and CDR2 SVGAGI. The CDR3 is CASRPGQGYNQPQHF. The CDR3 DNA is TGTGCCAGCAGGCCGGGACAGGGATACAATCAGCCCCAGCATTTT.

This clone was counted a single time. The chain is built from TRBV6-1 and TRBJ1-1, with D uncertain. The CDR3 consists of 16 residues. Trimming took 0 bases from V and 6 from J, leaving 17 bases between them. CDR1 is MNHNS and CDR2 is SASEGT in the germline V gene. The CDR3 is CASSEASTVGEAEAFF. The CDR3 nucleotides are TGTGCCAGCAGTGAAGCGTCGACGGTAGGTGAGGCTGAAGCTTTCTTT.

The CDR3: CASKPGQGALGGYTF. The CDR3 nucleotides are TGTGCCAGCAAACCGGGACAGGGGGCTCTCGGGGGCTACACCTTC. This chain uses TRBV27 with TRBJ1-2; 12 bases agree with TRBD1. V lost 7 bases to trimming and J lost 8 bases; unmatched junction nucleotides: 11. The CDR3 is 15 amino acids. CDR1 and CDR2 from the germline V gene are MNHEY and SMNVEV (reference sequence).

This sequence joins TRBV5-4 and TRBJ2-7; D might be TRBD1 (6 bases). Germline values: CDR1 SGHNT, CDR2 YYREEE (reference sequence). This CDR3 is built from 13 residues. Trimming pared 7 bases from V and 1 base from J, leaving 12 bases between. CDR3 sequence: CASHRVGSYEQYF. The CDR3 nucleotides are TGTGCCAGCCACAGGGTCGGTTCCTACGAGCAGTACTTC.

To note about this clone: An end of the junction does not agree with germline; a read error may underlie this. The rearrangement uses TRBV7-7 and TRBJ2-5, with TRBD2 identical over 8 bases. CDR3 size: 15 residues. Germline CDR1 and CDR2: SSHAT and FNYEAQ (reference sequence). CDR3 DNA sequence: TGTGCTAGCAGCTACCTAGCGGGCTCGGAAGAGACCCAGTACTTC. Translated, it gives CASSYLAGSEETQYF.

The rearrangement joins TRBV18 to TRBJ1-1; TRBD1 aligns across 8 bases. The CDR3 contains 17 residues. V shed 2 bases, J shed 1 base, and the junction held 9 bases outside the gene matches. Germline CDR1 and CDR2: KGHSH and LQKENI. The CDR3 nucleotides are TGTGCCAGCTCACCAGTGCAGGGGGCCCGTTCGAACACTGAAGCTTTCTTT. Protein sequence: CASSPVQGARSNTEAFF.

V gene TRBV5-6 combines with J gene TRBJ2-2, with 13 nucleotides matching TRBD2. Unmatched junction bases numbered 7, after V lost 4 bases and J lost 4 bases. This CDR3 spans 17 amino acids. Germline V gene lookup returns CDR1 SGHDT and CDR2 YYEEEE. CDR3 protein: CASSAGLAGPSTGELFF. CDR3 sequence (DNA): TGTGCCAGCAGCGCGGGACTAGCGGGACCAAGCACCGGGGAGCTGTTTTTT.

The V and J genes are TRBV21-1 and TRBJ2-7; the table's D call of TRBD1 was not tested on the DNA. TRBV21-1 is flagged as a pseudogene. CDR3 length equals 15 residues. The CDR3: CASSTTLTGVDEQYV. CDR3 bases: TGTGCCAGCAGCACAACTTTGACAGGGGTAGACGAGCAGTACGTC.

The genes are TRBV2 and TRBJ2-3, with D perhaps matching TRBD1 (6 bases). The CDR3 runs to 16 residues. Trimming took 3 bases from V and 2 from J, leaving 15 bases between them. Germline V gene lookup returns CDR1 SNHLY and CDR2 FYNNEI. The DNA for the CDR3 is TGTGCCAGCAGTGATCCAGACAGGAGAGACACAGATACGCAGTATTTT. Protein product: CASSDPDRRDTDTQYF.

This chain links TRBV5-5 with TRBJ1-2, with D perhaps TRBD1 (5 bases). This CDR3 spans 14 amino acids. CDR1 SGHKS and CDR2 YYEKEE come from the germline V gene (reference sequence). V gave up 2 bases and J gave up 2 bases, with 10 bases separating them. CDR3 sequence: CASSFRTINYGYTF. DNA for the CDR3: TGTGCCAGCAGCTTTCGGACAATAAACTATGGCTACACCTTC. The whole variable domain, filled in from reference TRBV5-5 and TRBJ1-2, reads DAGVTQSPTHLIKTRGQQVTLRCSPISGHKSVSWYQQVLGQGPQFIFQYYEKEERGRGNFPDRFSARQFPNYSSELNVNALLLGDSALYLCASSFRTINYGYTFGSGTRLTVV.

This clone was detected only a few times. CDR3 in amino acids: CASRQTYEQYF. The CDR3 DNA reads TGTGCCAGCAGACAGACCTACGAGCAGTACTTC. The chain recombines TRBV2 with TRBJ2-7; no clear D. The length of the CDR3 is 11 residues. CDR1 SNHLY and CDR2 FYNNEI come from the germline V gene. V gave up 6 bases and J gave up 2 bases, with 5 bases separating them. The entire variable domain, with the rest obtained from reference TRBV2 and TRBJ2-7, is as follows: EPEVTQTPSHQVTQMGQEVILRCVPISNHLYFYWYRQILGQKVEFLVSFYNNEISEKSEIFDDQFSVERPDGSNFTLKIRSTKLEDSAMYFCASRQTYEQYFGPGTRLTVT.

The CDR3 region is CASSVPLASGIGRAYNEQFF. CDR3 DNA sequence: TGCGCCAGCAGCGTACCCTTGGCTAGCGGGATTGGGAGGGCCTACAATGAGCAGTTCTTC. This chain joins TRBV4-1 and TRBJ2-1, with 9 bases that match TRBD2. V lost 5 bases, J lost 2 bases, and 19 bases stayed unmatched. The CDR3 sequence is 20 residues long. The germline CDR1 and CDR2 sequences are MGHRA and YSYEKL.

The gene calls are TRBV14 and TRBJ2-2; D is possibly TRBD1 (6 bases). The V end lost 3 bases, the J end lost 4 bases, and 9 bases lay between the germline ends. Germline-derived CDR1 and CDR2 are SGHDN and FVKESK. The CDR3 extends over 14 amino acids. The CDR3 spells CASSHLGGTGELFF. The CDR3 region has the DNA TGTGCCAGCAGCCACCTAGGGGGCACCGGGGAGCTGTTTTTT.

This rearrangement joins TRBV10-3 to TRBJ2-1; 11 bases are a match to TRBD2. V lost 6 bases and J lost 6; bases outside the gene matches: 4. Germline V CDR1 and CDR2: ENHRY, SYGVKD. This CDR3 is 14 amino acids long. DNA for the CDR3: TGTGCCATCAGCCCCGGGACTAGCGGCAATGAGCAGTTCTTC. This gives the protein CAISPGTSGNEQFF.